Listed below are T cell receptor beta chains from one sample, sequenced in a study of beta chain features in type 1 diabetes. This table comes from immunoSEQ multiplex PCR, and its TCRdb copy is limited to in-frame clones, with some not included. The sample lists hundreds of thousands of clones, about 32% occurring once. The sequencing input was naive CD4+ T cells from blood. Receptors originate from a man aged 18 to 29 in good health. CDR3s include the opening cysteine and the closing phenylalanine or tryptophan. The D gene is left open where the match is weak. Not every row has a clone size; where given, it reads once, few, many or a size class.

size | J | length | D | V | CDR3 | DNA
. | TRBJ2-1 | 14 | . | TRBV7-2 | CASSLDPGYNEQFF | TGTGCCAGCAGCTTAGATCCGGGATACAATGAGCAGTTCTTC
few | TRBJ2-1 | 12 | . | TRBV9 | CASSPYRNEQFF | TGTGCCAGCAGTCCTTACCGCAATGAGCAGTTCTTC
once | TRBJ2-5 | 15 | . | TRBV30 | CAWSATGSHRAAQYF | TGTGCCTGGAGTGCCACAGGGTCCCACAGAGCGGCCCAGTACTTC
. | TRBJ2-2 | 13 | TRBD2 | TRBV30 | CAWSGRAPGELFF | TGTGCCTGGAGCGGGAGGGCCCCCGGGGAGCTGTTTTTT
. | TRBJ2-1 | 16 | . | TRBV11-2 | CASSLIRASLPEEQFF | TGTGCCAGCAGCTTAATACGTGCTAGCCTTCCCGAAGAGCAGTTCTTC
. | TRBJ2-5 | 12 | . | TRBV29-1 | CSASWGEETQYF | TGCAGCGCTTCCTGGGGGGAAGAGACCCAGTACTTC
. | TRBJ2-7 | 11 | . | TRBV10-3 | CAIRDSYEQYF | TGTGCCATCCGGGACTCCTACGAGCAGTACTTC
. | TRBJ2-1 | 12 | . | TRBV5-4 | CASTGDYNEQFF | TGTGCCAGCACCGGGGACTACAATGAGCAGTTCTTC
. | TRBJ2-1 | 13 | . | TRBV9 | CASGAPRSAEQFF | TGTGCCAGCGGGGCCCCAAGGTCAGCTGAGCAGTTCTTC
few | TRBJ2-7 | 16 | TRBD1 | TRBV6-5 | CASSSDRDRKIYEQYF | TGTGCCAGCAGTTCTGACCGGGACAGGAAGATATACGAGCAGTACTTC
. | TRBJ2-3 | 15 | . | TRBV5-1 | CASSLQGYSTDTQYF | TGCGCCAGCAGCTTGCAGGGGTATAGCACAGATACGCAGTATTTT
. | TRBJ2-2 | 13 | TRBD1 | TRBV30 | CAWTGTEAGELFF | TGTGCCTGGACCGGGACAGAGGCCGGGGAGCTGTTTTTT
few | TRBJ2-7 | 14 | . | TRBV28 | CASRRNPAIYEQYF | TGTGCCAGCAGGAGGAATCCAGCGATCTACGAGCAGTACTTC
. | TRBJ2-2 | 17 | TRBD2 | TRBV4-1 | CASSRGLADTNTGELFF | TGCGCCAGCAGCCGAGGACTAGCGGATACGAACACCGGGGAGCTGTTTTTT
. | TRBJ1-2 | 13 | TRBD1 | TRBV4-2 | CASSQGDRGGYTF | TGTGCCAGCAGCCAAGGTGACAGGGGGGGCTACACCTTC
. | TRBJ2-5 | 13 | . | TRBV29-1 | CSVELWAQETQYF | TGCAGCGTTGAATTATGGGCTCAAGAGACCCAGTACTTC
. | TRBJ1-5 | 15 | . | TRBV7-6 | CASSLVGGQGQPQHF | TGTGCCAGCAGCTTAGTGGGGGGCCAAGGTCAGCCCCAGCATTTT
. | TRBJ2-3 | 13 | . | TRBV6-1 | CASSPKTGDTQYF | TGTGCCAGCAGCCCGAAGACGGGAGATACGCAGTATTTT
. | TRBJ2-2 | 14 | . | TRBV28 | CASGEHPNTGELFF | TGTGCCAGCGGGGAACACCCAAACACCGGGGAGCTGTTTTTT
. | TRBJ2-5 | 13 | . | TRBV30 | CAWSVVALETQYF | TGTGCCTGGAGTGTGGTAGCTCTGGAGACCCAGTACTTC
. | TRBJ2-5 | 13 | TRBD2 | TRBV7-9 | CASSRSGQETQYF | TGTGCCAGCAGCCGTAGCGGGCAAGAGACCCAGTACTTC
few | TRBJ2-5 | 15 | . | TRBV19 | CASSITGTSLVDQYF | TGTGCCAGTAGTATTACCGGGACTTCACTCGTTGACCAGTACTTC
few | TRBJ2-5 | 14 | . | TRBV11-2 | CASSFKTPQETQYF | TGTGCCAGCAGCTTCAAAACACCGCAAGAGACCCAGTACTTC
few | TRBJ2-1 | 16 | TRBD2 | TRBV25-1 | CASSEPRSGRTYEQFF | TGTGCCAGCAGTGAACCTAGGAGCGGGAGAACGTATGAGCAGTTCTTC
. | TRBJ2-7 | 11 | . | TRBV30 | CAWSGTAEQYF | TGTGCCTGGAGTGGGACAGCGGAGCAGTACTTC
. | TRBJ2-2 | 16 | TRBD1 | TRBV10-3 | CAISESTGQGIGELFF | TGTGCCATCAGTGAGTCGACTGGACAGGGGATCGGGGAGCTGTTTTTT
few | TRBJ1-2 | 13 | TRBD1 | TRBV30 | CAWSPDRSGRYTF | TGTGCCTGGAGTCCGGACAGGAGCGGACGCTACACCTTC
. | TRBJ2-6 | 13 | . | TRBV4-1 | CASSRQTPNVLTF | TGCGCCAGCAGCCGACAGACTCCCAACGTCCTGACTTTC
few | TRBJ2-5 | 15 | TRBD2 | TRBV5-6 | CASTVGLAVGETQYF | TGTGCCAGCACCGTCGGACTAGCCGTAGGAGAGACCCAGTACTTC
few | TRBJ2-3 | 16 | TRBD2 | TRBV30 | CAWSPGLAGVADTQYF | TGTGCCTGGAGTCCCGGACTAGCGGGAGTGGCAGATACGCAGTATTTT
few | TRBJ2-7 | 15 | TRBD1 | TRBV27 | CASSLERTGLSEQYF | TGTGCCAGCAGTTTAGAGAGGACAGGGCTTTCCGAGCAGTACTTC
. | TRBJ1-5 | 13 | . | TRBV4-1 | CASSQDRNQPQHF | TGCGCCAGCAGCCAAGACAGAAATCAGCCCCAGCATTTT
few | TRBJ2-5 | 18 | TRBD2 | TRBV4-1 | CASSQREPSGNPAETQYF | TGCGCCAGCAGCCAAAGGGAACCTAGCGGGAATCCGGCAGAGACCCAGTACTTC
. | TRBJ1-3 | 13 | . | TRBV30 | CASTGHSGNTIYF | TGTGCCTCCACCGGGCACTCTGGAAACACCATATATTTT
. | TRBJ2-7 | 14 | TRBD1 | TRBV6-5 | CASSISGGRVEQYF | TGTGCCAGCAGTATTTCAGGGGGACGCGTCGAGCAGTACTTC
few | TRBJ2-5 | 13 | . | TRBV6-1 | CASSGSPGETQYF | TGTGCCAGTAGCGGTTCACCGGGAGAGACCCAGTACTTC